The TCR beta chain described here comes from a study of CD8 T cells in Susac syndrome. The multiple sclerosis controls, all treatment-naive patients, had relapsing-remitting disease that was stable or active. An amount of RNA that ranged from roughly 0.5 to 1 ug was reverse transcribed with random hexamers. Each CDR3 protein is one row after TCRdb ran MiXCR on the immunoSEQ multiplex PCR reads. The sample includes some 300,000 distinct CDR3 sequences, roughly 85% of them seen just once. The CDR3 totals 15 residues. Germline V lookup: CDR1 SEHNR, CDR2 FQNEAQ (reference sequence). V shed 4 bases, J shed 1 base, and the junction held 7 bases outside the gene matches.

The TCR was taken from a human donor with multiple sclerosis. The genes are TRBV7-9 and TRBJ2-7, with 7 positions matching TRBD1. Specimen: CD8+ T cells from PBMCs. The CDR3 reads CASSYGTASSYEQYF. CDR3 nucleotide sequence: TGTGCCAGCAGCTACGGGACAGCATCATCCTACGAGCAGTACTTC.